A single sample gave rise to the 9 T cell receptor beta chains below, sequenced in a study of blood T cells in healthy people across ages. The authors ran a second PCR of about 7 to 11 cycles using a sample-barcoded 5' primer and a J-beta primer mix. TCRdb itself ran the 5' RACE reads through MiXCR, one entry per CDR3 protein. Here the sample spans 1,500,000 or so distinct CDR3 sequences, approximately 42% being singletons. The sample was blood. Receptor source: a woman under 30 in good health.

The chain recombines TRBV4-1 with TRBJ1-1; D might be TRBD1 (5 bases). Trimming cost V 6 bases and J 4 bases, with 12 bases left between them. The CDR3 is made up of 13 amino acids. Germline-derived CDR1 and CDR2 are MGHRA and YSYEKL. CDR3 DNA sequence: TGCGCCAGCAGGGCCTTTGGGGCCACTGAAGCTTTCTTT. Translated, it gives CASRAFGATEAFF.

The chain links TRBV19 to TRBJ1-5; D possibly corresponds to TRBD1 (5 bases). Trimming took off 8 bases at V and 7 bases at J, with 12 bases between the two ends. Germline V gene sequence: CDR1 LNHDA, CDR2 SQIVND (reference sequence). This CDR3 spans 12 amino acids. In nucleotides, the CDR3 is TGTGCCAGTGACAGCTTCAGGCAGCCCCAGCATTTT. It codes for CASDSFRQPQHF.

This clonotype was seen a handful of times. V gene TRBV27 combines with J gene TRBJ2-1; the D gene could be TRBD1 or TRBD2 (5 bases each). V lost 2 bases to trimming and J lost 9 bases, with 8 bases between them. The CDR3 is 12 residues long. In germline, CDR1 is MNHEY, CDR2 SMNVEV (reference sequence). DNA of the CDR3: TGTGCCAGCAGTTTACGGGGCACTGAGCAGTTCTTC. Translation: CASSLRGTEQFF.

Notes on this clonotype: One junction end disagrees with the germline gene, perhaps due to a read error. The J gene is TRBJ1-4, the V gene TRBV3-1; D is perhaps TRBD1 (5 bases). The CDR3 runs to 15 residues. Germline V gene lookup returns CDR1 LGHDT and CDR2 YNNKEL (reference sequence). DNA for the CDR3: TGTGCCAGCAGCTTCGGGGACGGCCCAAATGAAAAGCTGTTTTTT. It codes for CASSFGDGPNEKLFF.

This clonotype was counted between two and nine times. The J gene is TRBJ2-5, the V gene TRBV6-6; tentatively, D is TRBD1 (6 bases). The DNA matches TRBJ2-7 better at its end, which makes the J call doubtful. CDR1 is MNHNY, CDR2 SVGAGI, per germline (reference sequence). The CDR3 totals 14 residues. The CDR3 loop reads CASSYKGESYEQYF. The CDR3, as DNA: TGTGCCAGCAGTTATAAGGGGGAGAGCTACGAGCAGTACTTC.

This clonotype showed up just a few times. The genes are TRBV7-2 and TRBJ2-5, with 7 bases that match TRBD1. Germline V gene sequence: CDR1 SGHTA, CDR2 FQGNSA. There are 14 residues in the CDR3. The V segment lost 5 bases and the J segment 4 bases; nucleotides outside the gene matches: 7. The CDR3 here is CASSPQTGTETQYF. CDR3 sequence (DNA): TGTGCCAGCAGCCCCCAGACAGGGACAGAGACCCAGTACTTC.

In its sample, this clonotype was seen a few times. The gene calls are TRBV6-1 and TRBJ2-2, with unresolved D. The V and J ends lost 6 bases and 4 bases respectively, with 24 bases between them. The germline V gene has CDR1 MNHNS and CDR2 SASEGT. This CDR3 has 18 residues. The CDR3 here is CASSLIFLASGSTGELFF. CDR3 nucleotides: TGTGCCAGCAGCCTAATTTTCTTAGCATCAGGAAGCACCGGGGAGCTGTTTTTT.

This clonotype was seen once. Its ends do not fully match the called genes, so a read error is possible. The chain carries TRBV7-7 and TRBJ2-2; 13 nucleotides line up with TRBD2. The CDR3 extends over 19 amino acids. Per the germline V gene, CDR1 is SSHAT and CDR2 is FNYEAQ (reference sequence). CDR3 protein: CASSAKPGLAGPNTGELFF. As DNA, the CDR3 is TGTGCTAGCAGCGCCAAGCCGGGACTAGCGGGACCTAACACCGGGGAGCTGTTTTTT.

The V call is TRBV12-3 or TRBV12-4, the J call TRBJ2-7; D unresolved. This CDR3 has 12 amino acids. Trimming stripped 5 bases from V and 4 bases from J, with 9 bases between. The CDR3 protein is CASSTIEYEQYF. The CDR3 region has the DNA TGTGCCAGCAGTACCATAGAGTACGAGCAGTACTTC.